This T cell receptor (beta chain) is drawn from a study of cytomegalovirus exposure and HLA in healthy donors. In germline, CDR1 is SGHDT, CDR2 YYEEEE. The CDR3 has 15 residues. V dropped 1 base and J dropped 0 bases, with 11 bases sitting between them. Here immunoSEQ multiplex PCR was the method, and the copy in TCRdb shows in-frame clones only, minus some. The sample holds 200,000 to 250,000 clones, 85% to 90% seen once. The chain joins TRBV5-6 to TRBJ2-7; tentatively, D is TRBD2 (5 bases). Sequencing was done on a sample of PBMCs. The source of this sequence is a woman aged 18-30 years in good health and CMV-seronegative. The CDR3 DNA reads as TGTGCCAGCAGCTTGTTAACTGGGAGCTCCTACGAGCAGTACTTC. Protein: CASSLLTGSSYEQYF.